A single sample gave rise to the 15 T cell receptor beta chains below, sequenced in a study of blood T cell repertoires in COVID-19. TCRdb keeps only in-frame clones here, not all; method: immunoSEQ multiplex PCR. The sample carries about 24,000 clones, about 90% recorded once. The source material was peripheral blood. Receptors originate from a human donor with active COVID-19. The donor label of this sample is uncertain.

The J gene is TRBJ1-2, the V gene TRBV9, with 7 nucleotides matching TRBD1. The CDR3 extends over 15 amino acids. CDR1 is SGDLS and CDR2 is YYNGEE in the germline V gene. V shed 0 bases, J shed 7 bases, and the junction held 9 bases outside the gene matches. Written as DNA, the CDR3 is TGTGCCAGCAGCGTAGCCGAACAGGGGCTCTCTGGCTACACCTTC. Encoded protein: CASSVAEQGLSGYTF. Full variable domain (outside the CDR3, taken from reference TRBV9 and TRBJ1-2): DSGVTQTPKHLITATGQRVTLRCSPRSGDLSVYWYQQSLDQGLQFLIQYYNGEERAKGNILERFSAQQFPDLHSELNLSSLELGDSALYFCASSVAEQGLSGYTFGSGTRLTVV.

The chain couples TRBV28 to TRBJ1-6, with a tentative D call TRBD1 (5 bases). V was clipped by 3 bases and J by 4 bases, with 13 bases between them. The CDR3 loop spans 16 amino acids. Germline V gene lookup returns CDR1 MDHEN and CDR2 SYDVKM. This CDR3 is CASSFGVRGYNSPLHF. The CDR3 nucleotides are TGTGCCAGCAGTTTTGGGGTGCGGGGGTATAATTCACCCCTCCACTTT. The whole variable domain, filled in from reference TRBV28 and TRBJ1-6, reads DVKVTQSSRYLVKRTGEKVFLECVQDMDHENMFWYRQDPGLGLRLIYFSYDVKMKEKGDIPEGYSVSREKKERFSLILESASTNQTSMYLCASSFGVRGYNSPLHFGNGTRLTVT.

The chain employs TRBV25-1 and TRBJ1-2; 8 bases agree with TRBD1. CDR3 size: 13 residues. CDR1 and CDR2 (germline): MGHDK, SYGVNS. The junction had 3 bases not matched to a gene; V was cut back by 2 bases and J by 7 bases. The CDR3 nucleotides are TGTGCCAGCAGTGAACGGGGACAGGTTGGCTACACCTTC. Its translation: CASSERGQVGYTF.

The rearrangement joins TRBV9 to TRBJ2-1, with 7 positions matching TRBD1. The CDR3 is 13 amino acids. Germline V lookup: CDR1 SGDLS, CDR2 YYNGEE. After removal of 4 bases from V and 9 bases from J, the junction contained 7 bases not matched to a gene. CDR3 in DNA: TGTGCCAGCAGCCCTATACAGGGGACTGAGCAGTTCTTC. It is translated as CASSPIQGTEQFF.

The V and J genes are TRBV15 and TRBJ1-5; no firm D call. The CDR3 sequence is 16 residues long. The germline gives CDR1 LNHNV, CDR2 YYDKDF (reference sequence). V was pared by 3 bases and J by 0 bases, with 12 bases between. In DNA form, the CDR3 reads TGTGCCACCAGCAGTCTTCTGGAGAATAGCAATCAGCCCCAGCATTTT. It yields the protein CATSSLLENSNQPQHF.

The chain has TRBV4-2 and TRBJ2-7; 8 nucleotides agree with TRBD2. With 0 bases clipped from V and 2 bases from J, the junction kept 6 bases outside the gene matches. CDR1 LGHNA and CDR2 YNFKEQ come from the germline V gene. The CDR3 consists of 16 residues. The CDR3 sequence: CASSQDALAGTYEQYF. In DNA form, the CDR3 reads TGTGCCAGCAGCCAAGATGCGCTAGCGGGCACCTACGAGCAGTACTTC.

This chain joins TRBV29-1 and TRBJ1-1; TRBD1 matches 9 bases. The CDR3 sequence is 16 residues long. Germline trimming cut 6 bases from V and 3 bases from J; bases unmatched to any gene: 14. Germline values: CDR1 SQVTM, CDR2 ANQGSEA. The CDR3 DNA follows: TGCAGCGTGAAGAACTTTGGGACAGGGAGGGACACTGAAGCTTTCTTT. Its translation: CSVKNFGTGRDTEAFF.

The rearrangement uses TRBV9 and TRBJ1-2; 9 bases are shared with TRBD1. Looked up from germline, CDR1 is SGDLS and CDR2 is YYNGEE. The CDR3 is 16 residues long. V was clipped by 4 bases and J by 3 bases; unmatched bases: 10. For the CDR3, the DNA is TGTGCCAGCAGCTCACATTCCCGGGACAGGGACTATGGCTACACCTTC. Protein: CASSSHSRDRDYGYTF.

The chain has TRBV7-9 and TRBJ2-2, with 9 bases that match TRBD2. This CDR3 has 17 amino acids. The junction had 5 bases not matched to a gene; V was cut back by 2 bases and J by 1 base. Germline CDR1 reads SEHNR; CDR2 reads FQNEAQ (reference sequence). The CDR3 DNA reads TGTGCCAGCAGCTTAATGGTGACTAGCGGGAACACCGGGGAGCTGTTTTTT. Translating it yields CASSLMVTSGNTGELFF.

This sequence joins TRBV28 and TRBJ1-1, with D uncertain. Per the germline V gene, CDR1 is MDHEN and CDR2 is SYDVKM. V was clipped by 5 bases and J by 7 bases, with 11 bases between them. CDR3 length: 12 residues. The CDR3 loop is CASSASGNEAFF. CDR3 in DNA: TGTGCCAGCAGTGCCTCAGGAAATGAAGCTTTCTTT.

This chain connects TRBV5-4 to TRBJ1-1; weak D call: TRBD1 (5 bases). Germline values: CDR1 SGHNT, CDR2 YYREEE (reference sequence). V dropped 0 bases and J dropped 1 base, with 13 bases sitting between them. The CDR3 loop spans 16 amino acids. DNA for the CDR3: TGTGCCAGCAGCTTGGGATCGGCAGGGCAGAACACTGAAGCTTTCTTT. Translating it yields CASSLGSAGQNTEAFF.

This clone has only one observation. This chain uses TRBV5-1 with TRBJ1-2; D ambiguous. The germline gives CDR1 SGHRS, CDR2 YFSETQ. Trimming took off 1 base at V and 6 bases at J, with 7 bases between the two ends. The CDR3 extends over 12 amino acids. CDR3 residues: CASSLTSDGYTF. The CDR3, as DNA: TGCGCCAGCAGCTTGACGTCGGATGGCTACACCTTC. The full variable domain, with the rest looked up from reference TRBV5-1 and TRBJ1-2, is KAGVTQTPRYLIKTRGQQVTLSCSPISGHRSVSWYQQTPGQGLQFLFEYFSETQRNKGNFPGRFSGRQFSNSRSEMNVSTLELGDSALYLCASSLTSDGYTFGSGTRLTVV.

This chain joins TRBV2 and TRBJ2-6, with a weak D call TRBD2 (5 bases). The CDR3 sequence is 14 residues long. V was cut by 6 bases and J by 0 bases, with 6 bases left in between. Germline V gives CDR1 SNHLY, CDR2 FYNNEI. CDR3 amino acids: CASRRASGANVLTF. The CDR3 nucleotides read TGTGCCAGCAGGAGGGCCTCTGGGGCCAACGTCCTGACTTTC.

The CDR3 loop is CASSLERAPLHF. The CDR3 DNA reads as TGTGCCAGCAGCTTAGAGAGGGCACCCCTCCACTTT. J is TRBJ1-6 and V is TRBV11-2; D unclear. There are 12 residues in the CDR3. Trimming pared 0 bases from V and 11 bases from J, leaving 5 bases between. Germline loops: CDR1 SGHAT, CDR2 FQNNGV.

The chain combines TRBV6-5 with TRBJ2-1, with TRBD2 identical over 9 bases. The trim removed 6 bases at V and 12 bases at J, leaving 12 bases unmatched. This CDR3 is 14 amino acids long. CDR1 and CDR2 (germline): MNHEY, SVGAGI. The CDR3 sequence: CASRALREGRGQFF. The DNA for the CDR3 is TGTGCCAGCAGGGCCTTGCGGGAGGGCCGGGGGCAGTTCTTC.